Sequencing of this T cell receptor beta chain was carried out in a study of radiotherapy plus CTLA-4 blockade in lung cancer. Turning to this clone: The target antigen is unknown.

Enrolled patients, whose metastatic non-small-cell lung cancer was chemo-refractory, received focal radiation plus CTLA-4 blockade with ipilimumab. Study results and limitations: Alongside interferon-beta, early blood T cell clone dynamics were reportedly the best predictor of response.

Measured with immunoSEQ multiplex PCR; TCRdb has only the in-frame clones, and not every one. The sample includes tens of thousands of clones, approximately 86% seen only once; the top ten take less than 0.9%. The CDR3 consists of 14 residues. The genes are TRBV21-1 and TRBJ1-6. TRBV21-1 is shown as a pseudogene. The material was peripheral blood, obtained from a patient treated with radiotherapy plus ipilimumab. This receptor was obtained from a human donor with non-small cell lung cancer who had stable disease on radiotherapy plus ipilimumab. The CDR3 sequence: CASSKPRIHSPLHF. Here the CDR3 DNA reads TGTGCCAGCAGCAAACCCCGCATACATTCACCCCTCCACTTT.